The rows below give T cell receptor beta chains drawn from one sample of a study of blood T cell repertoires in COVID-19. Profiled with immunoSEQ multiplex PCR; TCRdb holds only in-frame clones, not every one. The sample has 39,000 or so clones, over 70% seen once. The specimen was peripheral blood. These receptors came from an elderly woman with active or convalescent COVID-19. CDR3s include the opening cysteine and the closing phenylalanine or tryptophan. Each record gives: CDR3 protein, CDR3 DNA, V gene, J gene, D gene, clone size. A D gene is named only where the DNA matches it firmly. Some rows have no size entry. The others give once, few or many, or a class for an expanded clone.

cdr3_aa: CASSPDMGGNGYTF
cdr3_nt: TGTGCCAGCTCACCGGATATGGGGGGAAATGGCTACACCTTC
v_call: TRBV18
j_call: TRBJ1-2
d_call: .
clone_size: .

cdr3_aa: CATRTGDNEQFF
cdr3_nt: TGTGCCACCAGGACAGGGGACAATGAGCAGTTCTTC
v_call: TRBV7-9
j_call: TRBJ2-1
d_call: TRBD1
clone_size: .

cdr3_aa: CASSQLDVGQETQYF
cdr3_nt: TGTGCCAGCAGTCAACTAGATGTGGGCCAAGAGACCCAGTACTTC
v_call: TRBV7-6
j_call: TRBJ2-5
d_call: .
clone_size: few

cdr3_aa: CSVDSTQSTDTQYF
cdr3_nt: TGCAGCGTTGACTCGACTCAAAGCACAGATACGCAGTATTTT
v_call: TRBV29-1
j_call: TRBJ2-3
d_call: .
clone_size: .

cdr3_aa: CASNGGLANEKLFF
cdr3_nt: TGTGCCAGCAACGGGGGGTTAGCTAATGAAAAACTGTTTTTT
v_call: TRBV6-6
j_call: TRBJ1-4
d_call: .
clone_size: .

cdr3_aa: CASSLYGQGDYGYTF
cdr3_nt: TGTGCCAGCAGTTTATACGGACAGGGTGACTATGGCTACACCTTC
v_call: TRBV27
j_call: TRBJ1-2
d_call: TRBD1
clone_size: .

cdr3_aa: CASSITGFANEQYF
cdr3_nt: TGTGCCAGTAGTATAACAGGTTTTGCTAACGAGCAGTACTTC
v_call: TRBV19
j_call: TRBJ2-7
d_call: .
clone_size: .

cdr3_aa: CSVVASMNTEAFF
cdr3_nt: TGCAGCGTTGTCGCGAGCATGAACACTGAAGCTTTCTTT
v_call: TRBV29-1
j_call: TRBJ1-1
d_call: .
clone_size: .

cdr3_aa: CASRYTGGLSNQPQHF
cdr3_nt: TGTGCCAGCAGATACACAGGGGGCTTGAGCAATCAGCCCCAGCATTTT
v_call: TRBV28
j_call: TRBJ1-5
d_call: TRBD1
clone_size: few

cdr3_aa: CASSIDRTGGAYEQYF
cdr3_nt: TGTGCCAGTAGTATAGATCGAACAGGGGGAGCCTACGAGCAGTACTTC
v_call: TRBV19
j_call: TRBJ2-7
d_call: TRBD1
clone_size: .

cdr3_aa: CASSPGGSRSSGNTIYF
cdr3_nt: TGTGCCAGCAGCCCTGGGGGCAGCCGAAGCTCTGGAAACACCATATATTTT
v_call: TRBV7-6
j_call: TRBJ1-3
d_call: .
clone_size: .

cdr3_aa: CASSWPQGGRNINEQFF
cdr3_nt: TGCGCCAGCAGCTGGCCCCAGGGGGGACGTAATATCAATGAGCAGTTCTTC
v_call: TRBV5-1
j_call: TRBJ2-1
d_call: .
clone_size: .

cdr3_aa: CASSTRQKSMNTEAFF
cdr3_nt: TGTGCCAGTAGTACTCGACAGAAGAGTATGAACACTGAAGCTTTCTTT
v_call: TRBV19
j_call: TRBJ1-1
d_call: .
clone_size: few

cdr3_aa: CASTPSGTGGSPLHF
cdr3_nt: TGTGCCAGCACCCCGTCGGGGACAGGGGGTTCACCCCTCCACTTT
v_call: TRBV6-6
j_call: TRBJ1-6
d_call: TRBD1
clone_size: once

cdr3_aa: CATSGPRRGGDAYEQYF
cdr3_nt: TGTGCCACCAGCGGTCCCCGAAGGGGGGGCGATGCCTACGAGCAGTACTTC
v_call: TRBV15
j_call: TRBJ2-7
d_call: .
clone_size: .

cdr3_aa: CAISPGTGGFYEQYF
cdr3_nt: TGTGCCATCAGCCCCGGGACAGGGGGCTTCTACGAGCAGTACTTC
v_call: TRBV10-3
j_call: TRBJ2-7
d_call: TRBD1
clone_size: .

cdr3_aa: CASQSGVSSYEQYF
cdr3_nt: TGTGCCAGTCAATCCGGGGTTAGCTCCTACGAGCAGTACTTC
v_call: TRBV7-9
j_call: TRBJ2-7
d_call: .
clone_size: .

cdr3_aa: CASSQTANTEAFF
cdr3_nt: TGTGCCAGCAGCCAGACAGCGAACACTGAAGCTTTCTTT
v_call: TRBV7-9
j_call: TRBJ1-1
d_call: .
clone_size: .

cdr3_aa: CASSSLQGWQTQYF
cdr3_nt: TGTGCCAGCAGCTCGCTCCAGGGGTGGCAGACCCAGTACTTC
v_call: TRBV11-1
j_call: TRBJ2-5
d_call: .
clone_size: .

cdr3_aa: CASSESANTNSPLHF
cdr3_nt: TGCGCCAGCAGTGAGTCCGCCAACACCAATTCACCCCTCCACTTT
v_call: TRBV10-2
j_call: TRBJ1-6
d_call: .
clone_size: .

cdr3_aa: CSVIIRGGDRYTF
cdr3_nt: TGCAGCGTTATAATAAGGGGAGGGGATCGCTACACCTTC
v_call: TRBV29-1
j_call: TRBJ1-2
d_call: .
clone_size: .

cdr3_aa: CASSESISQQGTEAFF
cdr3_nt: TGTGCCAGCAGTGAATCAATTAGTCAGCAGGGCACTGAAGCTTTCTTT
v_call: TRBV25-1
j_call: TRBJ1-1
d_call: .
clone_size: many

cdr3_aa: CSVLGQGVGTEAFF
cdr3_nt: TGCAGCGTTCTTGGACAGGGTGTTGGGACTGAAGCTTTCTTT
v_call: TRBV29-1
j_call: TRBJ1-1
d_call: TRBD1
clone_size: .

cdr3_aa: CASSQEGTENEQYF
cdr3_nt: TGCGCCAGCAGCCAAGAAGGGACAGAGAACGAGCAGTACTTC
v_call: TRBV4-1
j_call: TRBJ2-7
d_call: TRBD1
clone_size: .

cdr3_aa: CASSLEGTSGQEHNTQYF
cdr3_nt: TGTGCCAGCAGCTTAGAGGGGACTAGCGGGCAGGAACACAATACGCAGTATTTT
v_call: TRBV13
j_call: TRBJ2-3
d_call: TRBD2
clone_size: .

cdr3_aa: CASSRSGGQMNTEAFF
cdr3_nt: TGTGCCAGCAGCAGATCCGGGGGGCAAATGAACACTGAAGCTTTCTTT
v_call: TRBV7-3
j_call: TRBJ1-1
d_call: .
clone_size: once

cdr3_aa: CASSYLEWWRATEEKLFF
cdr3_nt: TGTGCCAGCAGCTACTTAGAATGGTGGAGGGCCACAGAGGAAAAACTGTTTTTT
v_call: TRBV7-9
j_call: TRBJ1-4
d_call: .
clone_size: .

cdr3_aa: CASSPRGGVNQPQHF
cdr3_nt: TGTGCCAGCAGCCCCCGGGGGGGTGTCAATCAGCCCCAGCATTTT
v_call: TRBV7-2
j_call: TRBJ1-5
d_call: .
clone_size: .

cdr3_aa: CASSRYRDQETQYF
cdr3_nt: TGTGCCAGCAGCCGATACAGGGATCAAGAGACCCAGTACTTC
v_call: TRBV7-9
j_call: TRBJ2-5
d_call: .
clone_size: once

cdr3_aa: CASSVEAVNTEAFF
cdr3_nt: TGTGCCAGCAGCGTAGAGGCGGTGAACACTGAAGCTTTCTTT
v_call: TRBV9
j_call: TRBJ1-1
d_call: .
clone_size: .

cdr3_aa: CASTGPNRNEQFF
cdr3_nt: TGTGCCAGCACAGGCCCTAATCGCAATGAGCAGTTCTTC
v_call: TRBV28
j_call: TRBJ2-1
d_call: .
clone_size: .

cdr3_aa: CASGSGDNSNYEQYF
cdr3_nt: TGCGCCAGCGGAAGTGGGGACAACTCTAACTACGAGCAGTACTTC
v_call: TRBV5-1
j_call: TRBJ2-7
d_call: .
clone_size: .

cdr3_aa: CSVAGGLGETQYF
cdr3_nt: TGCAGCGTTGCGGGAGGGCTTGGAGAGACCCAGTACTTC
v_call: TRBV29-1
j_call: TRBJ2-5
d_call: TRBD2
clone_size: .

cdr3_aa: CASSAQGNNYEQYF
cdr3_nt: TGTGCCAGCAGCGCCCAGGGTAATAACTACGAGCAGTACTTC
v_call: TRBV9
j_call: TRBJ2-7
d_call: .
clone_size: .

cdr3_aa: CASSIMLAGDLSTDTQYF
cdr3_nt: TGTGCCAGTAGTATTATGCTAGCGGGAGATCTTAGCACAGATACGCAGTATTTT
v_call: TRBV19
j_call: TRBJ2-3
d_call: TRBD2
clone_size: .

cdr3_aa: CASRTGQSGKLFF
cdr3_nt: TGTGCCTCTCGAACGGGACAGAGCGGAAAACTGTTTTTT
v_call: TRBV30
j_call: TRBJ1-4
d_call: TRBD1
clone_size: once

cdr3_aa: CASSTSGTGGFNEKLFF
cdr3_nt: TGTGCCAGCAGCACCTCCGGGACAGGGGGTTTTAATGAAAAACTGTTTTTT
v_call: TRBV28
j_call: TRBJ1-4
d_call: TRBD1
clone_size: few

cdr3_aa: CASSPGNGDTEAFF
cdr3_nt: TGCGCCAGCAGCCCAGGGAACGGCGACACTGAAGCTTTCTTT
v_call: TRBV5-1
j_call: TRBJ1-1
d_call: .
clone_size: .

cdr3_aa: CASSERQPDTEAFF
cdr3_nt: TGTGCCAGCAGTGAGAGACAGCCTGACACTGAAGCTTTCTTT
v_call: TRBV6-1
j_call: TRBJ1-1
d_call: .
clone_size: .

cdr3_aa: CASARGTRDTQYF
cdr3_nt: TGTGCCAGCGCCCGCGGAACAAGAGATACGCAGTATTTT
v_call: TRBV11-2
j_call: TRBJ2-3
d_call: .
clone_size: .

cdr3_aa: CASGKTQGGTDTQYF
cdr3_nt: TGCGCCAGCGGAAAAACACAGGGGGGCACAGATACGCAGTATTTT
v_call: TRBV5-1
j_call: TRBJ2-3
d_call: TRBD1
clone_size: .

cdr3_aa: CASSPQGQGSNQPQHF
cdr3_nt: TGTGCCAGCTCACCCCAGGGACAGGGCTCCAATCAGCCCCAGCATTTT
v_call: TRBV18
j_call: TRBJ1-5
d_call: TRBD1
clone_size: .

cdr3_aa: CASSQVLRDRGEKLFF
cdr3_nt: TGTGCCAGCAGCCAAGTATTGCGGGATCGGGGGGAAAAACTGTTTTTT
v_call: TRBV3-1/TRBV3-2
j_call: TRBJ1-4
d_call: .
clone_size: once

cdr3_aa: CASSGQGHGYTF
cdr3_nt: TGCGCCAGCAGCGGGCAGGGCCATGGCTACACCTTC
v_call: TRBV5-1
j_call: TRBJ1-2
d_call: .
clone_size: .

cdr3_aa: CASSQLLSGSPPYYNEQFF
cdr3_nt: TGTGCCAGCAGCCAACTTTTGAGCGGGAGCCCCCCCTACTACAATGAGCAGTTCTTC
v_call: TRBV3-1/TRBV3-2
j_call: TRBJ2-1
d_call: TRBD2
clone_size: .

cdr3_aa: CASMPRGRNTEAFF
cdr3_nt: TGTGCCAGTATGCCCCGGGGGAGGAACACTGAAGCTTTCTTT
v_call: TRBV19
j_call: TRBJ1-1
d_call: .
clone_size: .

cdr3_aa: CASSPGGESGGYTF
cdr3_nt: TGTGCCAGCAGTCCGGGGGGCGAGTCAGGTGGCTACACCTTC
v_call: TRBV6-5
j_call: TRBJ1-2
d_call: .
clone_size: .

cdr3_aa: CASSPRDRGHTGELFF
cdr3_nt: TGTGCCAGCAGCCCCAGGGACAGGGGGCACACCGGGGAGCTGTTTTTT
v_call: TRBV6-2/TRBV6-3
j_call: TRBJ2-2
d_call: TRBD1
clone_size: .